This T cell receptor (beta chain) was identified in a study of shared clonotypes between healthy human individuals. Overall study results and limits: Tissues were not sampled, only blood, and their repertoires likely differ. Relative to their counterparts shared across all four donors, non-shared clonotypes exhibited diminished generation probabilities. The diversity represented, both genetic and in exposure history, was limited by few donors.

Sorted subsets were amplified in replicate PCRs using about 200 ng DNA, 30,000 to 35,000 T cell genomes. TCRdb's copy holds only in-frame clones and misses some; the assay was immunoSEQ multiplex PCR. The sample includes about 2 million clones, over 85% seen only once; the top ten take 0.1% to 0.15%. In the case of this clone: Its antigen is as yet unknown.

Trimming shortened V by 4 bases and J by 5 bases, and 16 bases separated the two germline ends. Germline CDR1 is LNHDA and CDR2 is SQIVND (reference sequence). The CDR3 loop spans 15 amino acids. This chain uses TRBV19 with TRBJ2-3; possibly TRBD1 or TRBD2 for D (5 bases each). The material sequenced was naive CD4+ T cells sorted from blood. Subset reported: CD45RA+ positively selected. The clonotype was recovered from a man aged 18 to 30 in good health. The CDR3 DNA reads as TGTGCCAGTAGTAGGGGGAGACCTACGGTAGATACGCAGTATTTT. Protein product: CASSRGRPTVDTQYF.